The source of this T cell receptor beta chain is a study of low-dose radiotherapy and immunotherapy resistance in tumors. Turning to the study itself: Oral aspirin at 300 mg was taken daily by patients for four cycles, beginning on cycle 1 day 1.

Covering alpha and beta chains, TRAV- and TRBV-specific primers were used for the first-strand cDNA. Amplification of TCRs used a constant-region primer and V-primer adapter for about 18 PCR cycles. The mRNA that was isolated underwent amplification by in vitro transcription. TCRdb re-analysed the reads in MiXCR, keeping a single row per CDR3 protein. The sample records fewer than 95,000 distinct CDR3 sequences, under 9.5% being singletons. Time point denoted: before trial treatment. The therapy administered to donors comprised nivolumab, ipilimumab, aspirin, low-dose cyclophosphamide and low-dose radiotherapy. Tumors of eligible patients were advanced, solid and lacking tumor-infiltrating lymphocytes. This clonotype was counted ten times or more. Germline-derived CDR1 and CDR2 are GTSNPN and SVGIG (reference sequence). CDR3 size: 15 residues. Trimming took off 2 bases at V and 1 base at J, with 14 bases between the two ends.

The sequence was collected from a male donor with prostate cancer. The V gene is TRBV30, the J gene TRBJ1-1; weak D call: TRBD1 (5 bases). Source: PBMCs, taken before treatment. The CDR3 loop reads CAWSTIRRGNTEAFF. CDR3 nucleotide sequence: TGTGCCTGGAGTACTATACGGAGGGGGAACACTGAAGCTTTCTTT.